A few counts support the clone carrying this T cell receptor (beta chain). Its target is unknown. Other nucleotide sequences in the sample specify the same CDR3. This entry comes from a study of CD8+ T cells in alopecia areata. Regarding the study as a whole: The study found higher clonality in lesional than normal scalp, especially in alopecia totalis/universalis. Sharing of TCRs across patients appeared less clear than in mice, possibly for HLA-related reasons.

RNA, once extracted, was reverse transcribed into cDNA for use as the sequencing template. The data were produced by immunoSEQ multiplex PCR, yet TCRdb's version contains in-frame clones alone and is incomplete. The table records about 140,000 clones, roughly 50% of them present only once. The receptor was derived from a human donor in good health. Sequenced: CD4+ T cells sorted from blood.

The CDR3, as DNA: TGTGCCATCAGTGTTGGGGGAAATGAGCAGTTCTTC. This sequence encodes CAISVGGNEQFF. The rearrangement uses TRBV10-3 and TRBJ2-1, with D perhaps being TRBD1 or TRBD2 (5 bases each). Germline V CDR1 and CDR2: ENHRY, SYGVKD. The CDR3 runs 12 residues. Trimming cost V 4 bases and J 7 bases, with 8 bases left between them.